The rows below give T cell receptor beta chains drawn from one sample of a study of T cell responses to AZD1222 COVID-19 vaccine. Repertoires were generated with immunoSEQ multiplex PCR, while TCRdb's copy carries only in-frame clones and drops some. The data show around 100,000 clones, 65% to 85% seen once. This material consisted of peripheral blood, taken on day 0 of AZD1222 vaccination. Receptors were obtained from an adult in good health. The CDR3 runs from the conserved cysteine through the conserved F or W. A D gene is named only where the DNA matches it firmly. Size tells how often a clone was seen (once, few, many) or the class of an expanded clone, and some rows leave it out.

NA	TRBJ1-5	NA	TRBV18	CASSPGTSNQPQHF	TGTGCCAGCTCACCGGGAACATCTAATCAGCCCCAGCATTTT
NA	TRBJ2-7	NA	TRBV19	CASSIAGTASSYEQYF	TGTGCCAGTAGTATAGCTGGGACTGCGAGCTCCTACGAGCAGTACTTC
NA	TRBJ2-5	NA	TRBV7-2	CASSPGPQETQYF	TGTGCCAGCAGCCCGGGACCTCAAGAGACCCAGTACTTC
NA	TRBJ2-7	NA	TRBV6-5	CASSYLQRQYF	TGTGCCAGCAGTTACCTTCAGCGGCAGTACTTC
NA	TRBJ1-5	NA	TRBV6-6	CASSFLNQPQHF	TGTGCCAGCAGTTTCCTTAATCAGCCCCAGCATTTT
NA	TRBJ2-5	NA	TRBV28	CASSPGLQETQYF	TGTGCCAGCAGCCCGGGACTCCAAGAGACCCAGTACTTC
TRBD1	TRBJ1-1	NA	TRBV9	CASSPFGTGGDEAFF	TGTGCCAGCAGCCCGTTCGGGACAGGGGGCGATGAAGCTTTCTTT
NA	TRBJ2-3	NA	TRBV28	CASSAPRYRDTDTQYF	TGTGCCAGCAGTGCCCCCCGCTACCGAGATACAGATACGCAGTATTTT
NA	TRBJ2-5	few	TRBV7-2	CASSLGTSWDQETQYF	TGTGCCAGCAGCTTAGGTACTAGCTGGGACCAAGAGACCCAGTACTTC
TRBD1	TRBJ2-5	NA	TRBV5-1	CASSGRTGVKETQYF	TGCGCCAGCAGCGGCCGGACAGGGGTAAAGGAGACCCAGTACTTC
TRBD1	TRBJ1-1	NA	TRBV24-1	CATSAGDRSTEAFF	TGTGCCACCAGTGCCGGGGACAGGTCCACTGAAGCTTTCTTT
TRBD1	TRBJ1-4	NA	TRBV11-2	CASSPWGNRGGSEKLFF	TGTGCCAGCAGCCCGTGGGGGAACAGGGGCGGTTCTGAAAAACTGTTTTTT
NA	TRBJ1-2	NA	TRBV18	CASSPPTGVGYTF	TGTGCCAGCTCACCACCGACAGGAGTTGGCTACACCTTC
TRBD2	TRBJ2-3	NA	TRBV2	CASSPGAGGGDTQYF	TGTGCCAGCAGTCCTGGGGCGGGAGGAGGAGATACGCAGTATTTT
NA	TRBJ1-6	NA	TRBV6-2/TRBV6-3	CASSYSSPRNSPLHF	TGTGCCAGCAGTTACTCAAGTCCGCGTAATTCACCCCTCCACTTT
TRBD2	TRBJ2-7	few	TRBV27	CASSYRLAGGYEQYF	TGTGCCAGCAGCTACCGACTAGCGGGGGGCTACGAGCAGTACTTC
TRBD1	TRBJ1-3	NA	TRBV19	CASSVWTGYISAGNTIYF	TGTGCCAGTAGCGTATGGACAGGGTACATTTCGGCTGGAAACACCATATATTTT
NA	TRBJ2-5	few	TRBV28	CASSQEGGGKTQYF	TGTGCCAGCAGTCAGGAGGGGGGTGGGAAGACCCAGTACTTC
NA	TRBJ2-7	NA	TRBV28	CASSFIQGGISYEQYF	TGTGCCAGCAGTTTCATCCAGGGGGGGATCTCCTACGAGCAGTACTTC
NA	TRBJ2-1	NA	TRBV7-6	CASSLPRGNEQFF	TGTGCCAGCAGCCTTCCGAGGGGCAATGAGCAGTTCTTC
NA	TRBJ1-3	NA	TRBV3-1/TRBV3-2	CASSLSSLQTVSGNTIYF	TGTGCCAGCAGCCTCTCATCCCTTCAGACAGTGTCTGGAAACACCATATATTTT
TRBD1	TRBJ1-2	NA	TRBV6-2/TRBV6-3	CASSHRGRRGYTF	TGTGCCAGCAGCCACAGGGGGCGGCGTGGCTACACCTTC
TRBD1	TRBJ1-4	NA	TRBV27	CASSLPRQGRVEKLFF	TGTGCCAGCAGTTTACCTAGACAGGGGAGGGTTGAAAAACTGTTTTTT
TRBD2	TRBJ2-3	once	TRBV5-6	CASSLRTSGRRSTDTQYF	TGTGCCAGCAGCCTCCGGACTAGCGGGAGGCGCAGCACAGATACGCAGTATTTT
NA	TRBJ2-7	NA	TRBV18	CASSPLVQGGEQYF	TGTGCCAGCTCACCCCTGGTACAGGGAGGGGAGCAGTACTTC
NA	TRBJ1-1	NA	TRBV27	CASWGWKGTEAFF	TGTGCCAGTTGGGGGTGGAAGGGCACTGAAGCTTTCTTT
NA	TRBJ1-1	NA	TRBV6-5	CASSYSMGVTNTEAFF	TGTGCCAGCAGTTACTCGATGGGGGTCACGAACACTGAAGCTTTCTTT
NA	TRBJ1-5	NA	TRBV6-5	CASTTSGNSNQPQHF	TGTGCCAGCACCACGTCTGGGAATAGCAATCAGCCCCAGCATTTT
TRBD1	TRBJ2-1	NA	TRBV3-1/TRBV3-2	CASSSGTAYYNEQFF	TGTGCCAGCAGCTCCGGGACAGCTTATTACAATGAGCAGTTCTTC
NA	TRBJ1-1	NA	TRBV24-1	CATRQGNTEAFF	TGTGCCACCAGGCAGGGGAACACTGAAGCTTTCTTT
TRBD1	TRBJ1-1	once	TRBV12-3/TRBV12-4	CASSRTQGAQAFF	TGTGCCAGCAGCCGCACACAGGGGGCTCAAGCTTTCTTT
NA	TRBJ1-1	NA	TRBV6-5	CASSYWQYTEAFF	TGTGCCAGCAGTTACTGGCAGTACACTGAAGCTTTCTTT
TRBD2	TRBJ2-1	few	TRBV4-1	CASSAAGTSLNEQFF	TGCGCCAGCAGCGCAGCGGGGACTAGTTTGAATGAGCAGTTCTTC
TRBD1	TRBJ1-1	once	TRBV15	CATSRIRGQGVTVNTEAFF	TGTGCCACCAGCAGGATAAGAGGACAGGGGGTGACGGTGAACACTGAAGCTTTCTTT
NA	TRBJ1-4	NA	TRBV18	CASSPFEGFDEKLFF	TGTGCCAGCTCACCCTTCGAGGGGTTCGATGAAAAACTGTTTTTT
NA	TRBJ1-6	NA	TRBV5-6	CASSSIQRSYNSPLHF	TGTGCCAGCAGCTCCATACAGCGCTCCTATAATTCACCCCTCCACTTT
NA	TRBJ2-4	once	TRBV7-9	CASSYSAHIQYF	TGTGCCAGCAGCTACAGTGCGCACATTCAGTACTTC
NA	TRBJ1-5	NA	TRBV18	CASSPPGSGSQPQHF	TGTGCCAGCTCACCACCAGGATCAGGGAGTCAGCCCCAGCATTTT
NA	TRBJ1-1	NA	TRBV7-2	CASSLNREGEAFF	TGTGCCAGCAGCCTCAACAGGGAGGGTGAAGCTTTCTTT
NA	TRBJ2-7	NA	TRBV7-2	CASSGAARNEQYF	TGTGCCAGCAGCGGGGCGGCGAGAAACGAGCAGTACTTC
NA	TRBJ1-5	once	TRBV7-9	CASSLQGNQPQHF	TGTGCCAGCAGCTTGCAGGGTAATCAGCCCCAGCATTTT
NA	TRBJ1-6	NA	TRBV7-2	CASSSGRYNSPLHF	TGTGCCAGCAGCTCAGGACGGTATAATTCACCCCTCCACTTT
NA	TRBJ1-1	NA	TRBV28	CASRQQVNTEAFF	TGTGCCAGCAGACAACAGGTGAACACTGAAGCTTTCTTT
TRBD1	TRBJ1-3	NA	TRBV7-8	CASRGQALGNTIYF	TGTGCCAGCAGGGGACAGGCGTTAGGAAACACCATATATTTT
NA	TRBJ2-5	NA	TRBV6-5	CASSYSTGETQYF	TGTGCCAGCAGTTACTCCACAGGGGAGACCCAGTACTTC
NA	TRBJ2-1	NA	TRBV28	CASSPGGERSYNEQFF	TGTGCCAGCAGTCCCGGGGGCGAGAGGTCCTACAATGAGCAGTTCTTC
NA	TRBJ1-1	NA	TRBV18	CASSPPTVRTAFF	TGTGCCAGCTCACCGCCGACTGTACGGACGGCTTTCTTT
TRBD2	TRBJ2-1	NA	TRBV2	CASNPGTSFSEQFF	TGTGCCAGCAATCCCGGGACTAGTTTCTCCGAGCAGTTCTTC
NA	TRBJ1-4	NA	TRBV5-1	CASSRTRGTNEKLFF	TGCGCCAGCAGCCGAACCAGAGGGACTAATGAAAAACTGTTTTTT
TRBD2	TRBJ2-1	NA	TRBV7-6	CASSRGLVREQFF	TGTGCCAGCAGCCGGGGACTAGTGCGTGAGCAGTTCTTC
TRBD2	TRBJ2-5	NA	TRBV6-5	CASSPRTPGGETQYF	TGTGCCAGCAGTCCCCGGACGCCGGGAGGGGAGACCCAGTACTTC
NA	TRBJ1-1	NA	TRBV7-9	CASSLERQIGAEAFF	TGTGCCAGCAGCTTAGAACGACAGATTGGGGCTGAAGCTTTCTTT
TRBD1	TRBJ2-1	NA	TRBV7-9	CASSSRGSPYNEQFF	TGTGCCAGCAGCTCCAGGGGGAGCCCCTACAATGAGCAGTTCTTC